Below are 31 T cell receptor beta chains sequenced from a single sample in a study of cytomegalovirus exposure and HLA in healthy donors. Amplification used 60 Vbeta primers and 13 Jbeta primers. Sequencing used immunoSEQ multiplex PCR; TCRdb keeps in-frame clones, though not all of them. Among some 150,000 clones listed, about three quarters were seen once. Material: PBMCs. Every receptor here comes from a man aged 40-49 years in good health and CMV-seropositive.

The chain recombines TRBV30 with TRBJ2-2; maybe TRBD2 (6 bases). Germline values: CDR1 GTSNPN, CDR2 SVGIG (reference sequence). The CDR3 runs 13 residues. Trimming pared 3 bases from V and 7 bases from J, leaving 12 bases between. The CDR3 DNA follows: TGTGCCTGGAGCGTCTGGGGAGGCGGGGAGCTGTTTTTT. It specifies CAWSVWGGGELFF.

The chain combines TRBV11-2 with TRBJ1-2; 7 nucleotides agree with TRBD1. The germline gives CDR1 SGHAT, CDR2 FQNNGV. V lost 6 bases to trimming and J lost 2 bases; unmatched junction nucleotides: 9. The CDR3 consists of 15 residues. The CDR3 DNA reads TGTGCCAGCAGACCCGACCTGACAGGGAACTATGGCTACACCTTC. It yields the protein CASRPDLTGNYGYTF.

V is TRBV30 and J is TRBJ1-1; D is unclear. CDR3 size: 14 residues. CDR1 and CDR2 (germline): GTSNPN, SVGIG (reference sequence). V lost 3 bases and J lost 2, with 13 bases in between. The CDR3 spells CAWRGVAPNTEAFF. In nucleotides, the CDR3 is TGTGCCTGGAGGGGAGTCGCCCCTAACACTGAAGCTTTCTTT.

The chain joins TRBV6-5 to TRBJ2-3; TRBD2 matches at 12 bases. The CDR3 has 15 amino acids. The V and J ends lost 8 bases and 3 bases, in that order; junction bases with no gene match: 6. Germline CDR1 MNHEY, CDR2 SVGAGI. The CDR3 loop reads CASSILAGGTDTQYF. As DNA, the CDR3 is TGTGCCAGCTCCATACTAGCGGGAGGAACAGATACGCAGTATTTT.

This clone was observed a few times. The chain uses TRBV6-6 and TRBJ1-4, with D possibly TRBD1 on 6 matching bases. Germline values: CDR1 MNHNY, CDR2 SVGAGI (reference sequence). This CDR3 contains 15 residues. The V end was cut by 0 bases, the J end by 8 bases, with 13 bases between. The CDR3 bases are TGTGCCAGCAGTTACTCGGGAAGGGACACGGAAAAACTGTTTTTT. Protein sequence: CASSYSGRDTEKLFF.

The CDR3, as DNA: TGCAGCGTCGCGACAGGGGCGGGGGAGACCCAGTACTTC. This gives the protein CSVATGAGETQYF. The rearrangement links TRBV29-1 to TRBJ2-5, with 8 bases fitting TRBD1. V lost 6 bases and J lost 5; bases outside the gene matches: 8. Germline V lookup: CDR1 SQVTM, CDR2 ANQGSEA. CDR3 length: 13 amino acids.

The chain uses TRBV28 and TRBJ2-2, with TRBD2 identical over 12 bases. Germline V gives CDR1 MDHEN, CDR2 SYDVKM. There are 15 residues in the CDR3. V lost 3 bases to trimming and J lost 8 bases; unmatched junction nucleotides: 4. The CDR3 here is CASSLRLAGGGELFF. CDR3 sequence (DNA): TGTGCCAGCAGTTTGCGGCTAGCGGGAGGGGGGGAGCTGTTTTTT.

The V gene is TRBV7-9, the J gene TRBJ1-1, with TRBD1 matching over 7 bases. V dropped 4 bases and J dropped 4; count of bases not matched to a gene: 6. There are 14 residues in the CDR3. Germline loops: CDR1 SEHNR, CDR2 FQNEAQ (reference sequence). The CDR3 DNA reads as TGTGCCAGCAGCTCCCAGGGGGGAGGCACTGAAGCTTTCTTT. It specifies CASSSQGGGTEAFF. The whole variable domain, remainder taken from reference TRBV7-9 and TRBJ1-1, is DTGVSQNPRHKITKRGQNVTFRCDPISEHNRLYWYRQTLGQGPEFLTYFQNEAQLEKSRLLSDRFSAERPKGSFSTLEIQRTEQGDSAMYLCASSSQGGGTEAFFGQGTRLTVV.

This chain uses TRBV28 with TRBJ1-5, with a tentative D call TRBD1 (5 bases). Per germline, CDR1 MDHEN and CDR2 SYDVKM. V dropped 6 bases and J dropped 4 bases, with 10 bases sitting between them. This CDR3 spans 13 amino acids. CDR3 protein: CASRPGVNQPQHF. The CDR3 DNA reads as TGTGCCAGCAGGCCGGGGGTGAATCAGCCCCAGCATTTT.

The chain employs TRBV27 and TRBJ1-5, with 8 bases fitting TRBD1. V shed 5 bases and J 3 bases; nucleotides not matched to a gene: 6. CDR3 size: 15 residues. Germline-derived CDR1 and CDR2 are MNHEY and SMNVEV (reference sequence). CDR3 coding DNA: TGTGCCAGCAGTCCCCAGGGGGCTAACAATCAGCCCCAGCATTTT. Translation gives CASSPQGANNQPQHF.

The chain joins TRBV7-8 to TRBJ1-5, with D possibly TRBD1 on 6 matching bases. Germline loops: CDR1 SGHVS, CDR2 FQNEAQ. V lost 5 bases to trimming and J lost 8 bases, with 19 bases between them. The CDR3 runs 15 residues. The CDR3 region has the DNA TGTGCCAGCAGCCGCGCGGAACAGGGTCGGGAGCCCCAGCATTTT. Its translation is CASSRAEQGREPQHF.

The chain has TRBV6-1 and TRBJ2-7; D is unresolved. CDR1 is MNHNS, CDR2 SASEGT, per germline. V was clipped by 4 bases and J by 4 bases, with 20 bases between them. The CDR3 length is 16 residues. CDR3 in DNA: TGTGCCAGCAGTGGCTACTTGACGGGTTCTGGGTACGAGCAGTACTTC. Protein sequence: CASSGYLTGSGYEQYF.

The chain links TRBV6-4 to TRBJ2-2, with no clear D. The CDR3 loop spans 14 amino acids. Deletions cut 8 bases from V and 1 base from J, with 11 bases between. Germline V gives CDR1 MRHNA, CDR2 SNTAGT. The CDR3, as DNA: TGTGCCAGCCAGGCGCAGGAGAACACCGGGGAGCTGTTTTTT. It codes for CASQAQENTGELFF.

V gene TRBV18 combines with J gene TRBJ1-5; D is ambiguous. Germline CDR1 reads KGHSH; CDR2 reads LQKENI. The CDR3 spans 14 residues. Trimming shortened V by 1 base and J by 5 bases, and 9 bases separated the two germline ends. The CDR3 is CASSPQGGDQPQHF. CDR3 nucleotides: TGTGCCAGCTCACCACAAGGAGGAGATCAGCCCCAGCATTTT.

The sample holds a few counts of this clone. This chain links TRBV10-3 with TRBJ2-7, with a possible D match to TRBD2 (5 bases). Germline CDR1 is ENHRY and CDR2 is SYGVKD. The V end was cut by 10 bases, the J end by 0 bases, with 13 bases between. This CDR3 region has 13 residues. The DNA of the CDR3 is TGTGCCAGTACCACTGGGAGCTCCTACGAGCAGTACTTC. Protein sequence: CASTTGSSYEQYF.

V is TRBV28 and J is TRBJ2-1, with TRBD2 identical over 8 bases. The CDR3 runs to 14 residues. The junction had 8 bases not matched to a gene; V was cut back by 5 bases and J by 8 bases. Germline lookup yields CDR1 MDHEN and CDR2 SYDVKM. Here the CDR3 reads CASSPTGLVYEQFF. CDR3 in DNA: TGTGCCAGCAGTCCTACGGGACTAGTCTATGAGCAGTTCTTC.

This clone came up a few times. This sequence joins TRBV7-6 and TRBJ2-5; TRBD2 matches at 8 bases. The CDR3 runs to 14 residues. V gave up 6 bases and J gave up 4 bases; unmatched junction bases: 7. Germline CDR1 SGHVS, CDR2 FNYEAQ. The CDR3, as DNA: TGTGCCAGCAGACGAGCGGGAGCAGGAGAGACCCAGTACTTC. Translated: CASRRAGAGETQYF.

The chain is built from TRBV25-1 and TRBJ2-3; no firm D call. The CDR3 contains 12 residues. V lost 5 bases, J lost 4 bases, and 7 bases lay in between. Germline CDR1 and CDR2: MGHDK and SYGVNS. CDR3 loop: CASSPLPDTQYF. DNA of the CDR3: TGTGCCAGCAGTCCCCTACCAGATACGCAGTATTTT.

The chain combines TRBV16 with TRBJ1-2; D is ambiguous. The CDR3 totals 10 residues. Trimming pared 0 bases from V and 13 bases from J, leaving 6 bases between. CDR1 and CDR2 (germline): KGHSY, FQNENV. As DNA, the CDR3 is TGTGCCAGCAGCCAATCGGTTAGCACCTTC. This translates into CASSQSVSTF. The complete variable domain, with remaining parts taken from reference TRBV16 and TRBJ1-2, reads GEEVAQTPKHLVRGEGQKAKLYCAPIKGHSYVFWYQQVLKNEFKFLISFQNENVFDETGMPKERFSAKCLPNSPCSLEIQATKLEDSAVYFCASSQSVSTFGSGTRLTVV.

The chain links TRBV19 to TRBJ1-2; the match to TRBD1 covers 8 bases. V lost 3 bases, J lost 1 base, and 7 bases stayed unmatched. The CDR3 spans 16 residues. Germline lookup yields CDR1 LNHDA and CDR2 SQIVND (reference sequence). CDR3 sequence (DNA): TGTGCCAGTAGTATCCTCCAGGGGGCCTTTAACTATGGCTACACCTTC. It encodes CASSILQGAFNYGYTF.

This clone was observed a handful of times. This chain joins TRBV7-7 and TRBJ2-2; 8 nucleotides match TRBD1. With V trimmed by 6 bases and J by 5 bases, 8 bases remained unmatched. The germline V gene has CDR1 SSHAT and CDR2 FNYEAQ (reference sequence). The CDR3 is 15 amino acids. CDR3 nucleotides: TGTGCCAGCAGTCTAGACAGGGGAGGAACCGGGGAGCTGTTTTTT. This gives the protein CASSLDRGGTGELFF.

This clone was detected once. V and J are TRBV5-1 and TRBJ2-5; the match to TRBD2 covers 7 bases. The J call may be in error: the DNA end matches TRBJ2-7 better. The CDR3 covers 16 residues. Germline lookup yields CDR1 SGHRS and CDR2 YFSETQ. CDR3 DNA sequence: TGCGCCAGCAGCTTGGATCCAGCGGGATTCCCCTACGAGCAGTACTTC. Encoded protein: CASSLDPAGFPYEQYF.

This rearrangement joins TRBV10-2 to TRBJ1-5, with 10 bases fitting TRBD1. V lost 4 bases to trimming and J lost 3 bases; unmatched junction nucleotides: 0. CDR3 size: 14 residues. Germline loops: CDR1 WSHSY, CDR2 SAAADI. The CDR3 region is CASSGQGANQPQHF. CDR3 coding DNA: TGCGCCAGCAGTGGACAGGGGGCCAATCAGCCCCAGCATTTT.

The CDR3 nucleotides are TGTGCCAGCAGCTTATCCCGTTACGAGCAGTACTTC. Protein: CASSLSRYEQYF. The chain carries TRBV7-8 and TRBJ2-7; D unresolved. This CDR3 has 12 residues. Germline V gene lookup returns CDR1 SGHVS and CDR2 FQNEAQ. V lost 2 bases to trimming and J lost 4 bases, with 6 bases between them.

This clone was seen more than once but under ten times. The chain is built from TRBV19 and TRBJ1-4; no clear D gene. The CDR3 sequence is 11 residues long. V lost 6 bases and J lost 5, with 4 bases in between. Germline V lookup: CDR1 LNHDA, CDR2 SQIVND (reference sequence). This CDR3 reads CASRRNEKLFF. Here the CDR3 DNA reads TGTGCCAGTAGGAGGAATGAAAAACTGTTTTTT.

The rearrangement joins TRBV2 to TRBJ2-1; 13 nucleotides agree with TRBD2. The CDR3 is 18 residues long. V trimming: 1 base; J trimming: 8 bases; junction bases outside the gene matches: 11. The germline V gene encodes CDR1 SNHLY and CDR2 FYNNEI. The CDR3 DNA reads as TGTGCCAGCAGTGAAGGTGTAGGTACTAGCGGGAGGGGAGATGAGCAGTTCTTC. Its translation: CASSEGVGTSGRGDEQFF.

V is TRBV4-2 and J is TRBJ1-1; TRBD1 matches 7 bases. The J segment lost 1 base and the V segment lost 4 bases, leaving 0 bases of the junction unmatched. Per the germline V gene, CDR1 is LGHNA and CDR2 is YNFKEQ. The CDR3 is 13 residues long. The CDR3 loop is CASSRDRNTEAFF. As DNA, the CDR3 is TGTGCCAGCAGCCGGGACAGGAACACTGAAGCTTTCTTT.

Comments on this clone: At one end, the junction sequence differs from germline, possibly due to a read error. This chain uses TRBV27 with TRBJ2-6; weak D call: TRBD1 (5 bases). This CDR3 spans 14 amino acids. Germline CDR1 is MNHEY and CDR2 is SMNVEV (reference sequence). This CDR3 is CASSLNSGANGLTF. The CDR3 DNA reads as TGTGCCAGCAGTCTCAATTCTGGGGCCAACGGCCTGACTTTC.

This chain links TRBV7-3 with TRBJ2-3; 7 nucleotides line up with TRBD2. The ends lost 5 bases at V and 2 bases at J; junction bases unmatched: 10. This CDR3 has 16 residues. Germline lookup yields CDR1 SGHTA and CDR2 FQGTGA. CDR3 sequence (DNA): TGTGCCAGCAGCCCCATGGCTAGCGGTTTCACAGATACGCAGTATTTT. Its protein product is CASSPMASGFTDTQYF.

This chain joins TRBV6-5 and TRBJ2-7, with D perhaps matching TRBD2 (6 bases). The CDR3 sequence is 13 residues long. V was trimmed by 8 bases and J by 0 bases, leaving 11 bases between them. Germline lookup yields CDR1 MNHEY and CDR2 SVGAGI. The CDR3 region is CASGGTSSYEQYF. The CDR3 nucleotides read TGTGCCAGCGGAGGGACGTCCTCCTACGAGCAGTACTTC.

The chain employs TRBV16 and TRBJ1-2, with D uncertain. With 0 bases removed from V and 7 bases from J, the gap between germline ends came to 9 bases. This CDR3 spans 13 amino acids. CDR1 and CDR2 from the germline V gene are KGHSY and FQNENV. The CDR3 spells CASSQSIGSGYTF. The CDR3 DNA sequence: TGTGCCAGCAGCCAATCGATCGGTAGTGGCTACACCTTC.